Listed below are T cell receptor beta chains from one sample, sequenced in a study of blood T cell repertoires in COVID-19. Repertoires were generated with immunoSEQ multiplex PCR, while TCRdb's copy carries only in-frame clones and drops some. The sample lists approximately 250,000 clones, approximately 90% occurring once. Material: PBMCs or T cells enriched from blood (not recorded which). All receptors come from a woman aged 40 to 50 with acute COVID-19. Both conserved end residues are part of each CDR3. Fields, in order: V gene, clone size, J gene, D gene, CDR3 protein, CDR3 DNA. D genes are given only for firm matches. A row's size may be missing; if present it is once, few, many or a size class.

v_call: TRBV3-1/TRBV3-2
clone_size: .
j_call: TRBJ1-6
d_call: .
cdr3_aa: CASRGPDNSPLHF
cdr3_nt: TGTGCCTCCAGAGGTCCAGATAATTCACCCCTCCACTTT

v_call: TRBV5-1
clone_size: .
j_call: TRBJ1-4
d_call: .
cdr3_aa: CASSRDTGNEKLFF
cdr3_nt: TGCGCCAGCAGCAGGGACACCGGGAACGAAAAACTGTTTTTT

v_call: TRBV9
clone_size: .
j_call: TRBJ2-2
d_call: .
cdr3_aa: CASSANRVATGELFF
cdr3_nt: TGTGCCAGCAGCGCGAACAGGGTTGCCACCGGGGAGCTGTTTTTT

v_call: TRBV7-2
clone_size: .
j_call: TRBJ2-1
d_call: TRBD2
cdr3_aa: CASSLYGREGREQFF
cdr3_nt: TGTGCCAGCAGCTTATACGGCCGGGAGGGGCGGGAGCAGTTCTTC

v_call: TRBV5-6
clone_size: .
j_call: TRBJ1-1
d_call: TRBD1
cdr3_aa: CASSLDRGMNTEAFF
cdr3_nt: TGTGCCAGCAGCCTTGACAGGGGTATGAACACTGAAGCTTTCTTT

v_call: TRBV5-1
clone_size: few
j_call: TRBJ2-7
d_call: TRBD1
cdr3_aa: CASSFGQGGTYEQYF
cdr3_nt: TGCGCCAGCAGCTTCGGACAGGGGGGAACCTACGAGCAGTACTTC

v_call: TRBV5-1
clone_size: once
j_call: TRBJ1-1
d_call: .
cdr3_aa: CASSLVAGAAEAFF
cdr3_nt: TGCGCCAGCAGCTTGGTTGCGGGGGCTGCTGAAGCTTTCTTT

v_call: TRBV5-4
clone_size: .
j_call: TRBJ2-1
d_call: .
cdr3_aa: CASTRPVRGHRDEQFF
cdr3_nt: TGTGCCAGCACCCGTCCCGTCCGGGGCCACAGGGATGAGCAGTTCTTC

v_call: TRBV5-6
clone_size: .
j_call: TRBJ2-1
d_call: TRBD2
cdr3_aa: CASSARTSLYSDEQFF
cdr3_nt: TGTGCCAGCAGCGCCCGGACTAGCCTTTATAGCGATGAGCAGTTCTTC

v_call: TRBV4-1
clone_size: .
j_call: TRBJ1-3
d_call: TRBD1
cdr3_aa: CASSQGGQGARGNTIYF
cdr3_nt: TGCGCCAGCAGCCAAGGCGGACAGGGGGCGAGAGGAAACACCATATATTTT

v_call: TRBV19
clone_size: .
j_call: TRBJ2-3
d_call: TRBD2
cdr3_aa: CASSIIGVGAGGPDTQYF
cdr3_nt: TGTGCCAGTAGTATAATCGGAGTTGGAGCGGGAGGACCAGATACGCAGTATTTT

v_call: TRBV7-2
clone_size: .
j_call: TRBJ1-2
d_call: .
cdr3_aa: CASSLVRNYGYTF
cdr3_nt: TGTGCCAGCAGCTTGGTGCGTAACTATGGCTACACCTTC

v_call: TRBV5-1
clone_size: .
j_call: TRBJ2-1
d_call: .
cdr3_aa: CASSLNQGNEQFF
cdr3_nt: TGCGCCAGCAGCTTGAACCAGGGCAATGAGCAGTTCTTC

v_call: TRBV2
clone_size: .
j_call: TRBJ1-4
d_call: .
cdr3_aa: CASSGSRSNEKLFF
cdr3_nt: TGTGCCAGCAGTGGTTCACGGAGTAATGAAAAACTGTTTTTT

v_call: TRBV23-1
clone_size: .
j_call: TRBJ1-5
d_call: .
cdr3_aa: CASSQLSRGMSQPQHF
cdr3_nt: TGCGCCAGCAGTCAATTAAGTCGGGGGATGAGTCAGCCCCAGCATTTT

v_call: TRBV7-2
clone_size: .
j_call: TRBJ1-1
d_call: .
cdr3_aa: CASSLSGVDTEAFF
cdr3_nt: TGTGCCAGCAGCTTGTCAGGGGTAGACACTGAAGCTTTCTTT

v_call: TRBV24-1
clone_size: .
j_call: TRBJ2-5
d_call: TRBD1
cdr3_aa: CATSDAGGSKRETQYF
cdr3_nt: TGTGCCACCAGTGATGCAGGGGGCTCAAAAAGGGAGACCCAGTACTTC

v_call: TRBV7-9
clone_size: .
j_call: TRBJ1-1
d_call: TRBD1
cdr3_aa: CASSRGQGVYTEAFF
cdr3_nt: TGTGCCAGCAGCCGTGGGCAGGGGGTGTACACTGAAGCTTTCTTT

v_call: TRBV9
clone_size: .
j_call: TRBJ2-7
d_call: .
cdr3_aa: CASSVGVESYEQYF
cdr3_nt: TGTGCCAGCAGCGTAGGCGTGGAGTCCTACGAGCAGTACTTC

v_call: TRBV24-1
clone_size: .
j_call: TRBJ1-1
d_call: TRBD1
cdr3_aa: CATSDARGQAITEAFF
cdr3_nt: TGTGCCACCAGTGACGCACGAGGACAGGCAATCACTGAAGCTTTCTTT

v_call: TRBV5-1
clone_size: .
j_call: TRBJ2-1
d_call: TRBD2
cdr3_aa: CASSAGLANEQFF
cdr3_nt: TGCGCCAGCAGCGCGGGACTAGCCAATGAGCAGTTCTTC